What follows are 7 T cell receptor beta chains derived from one specimen sequenced in a study of blood T cell repertoires in COVID-19. The repertoire was sequenced with immunoSEQ multiplex PCR; TCRdb's copy has only in-frame clones and lacks some. The table shows around 20,000 clones, with 65% to 90% occurring only once. What was sequenced was peripheral blood. These receptors were taken from an elderly man with acute or convalescent COVID-19.

The chain couples TRBV18 to TRBJ1-2; 10 nucleotides agree with TRBD1. Per germline, CDR1 KGHSH and CDR2 LQKENI. This CDR3 spans 14 amino acids. V was clipped by 3 bases and J by 3 bases; unmatched bases: 1. In nucleotides, the CDR3 is TGTGCCAGCTCACCGGGGACAGGGGACTATGGCTACACCTTC. Translating gives CASSPGTGDYGYTF.

The J gene is TRBJ2-3, the V gene TRBV18, with D possibly being TRBD2 (5 bases). The length of the CDR3 is 15 residues. Trimming stripped 3 bases from V and 8 bases from J, with 18 bases between. Germline V gene data show CDR1 as KGHSH and CDR2 as LQKENI. The CDR3 region is CASSPEAAGFGTQYF. CDR3 sequence (DNA): TGTGCCAGCTCACCTGAAGCGGCAGGCTTTGGTACGCAGTATTTT.

The V call is TRBV3-1 (or the pseudogene TRBV3-2), the J call TRBJ1-1; TRBD1 matches at 8 bases. The CDR3 sequence is 17 residues long. The V and J ends lost 4 bases and 0 bases, in that order; junction bases with no gene match: 10. The germline V gene has CDR1 LGHDT and CDR2 YNNKEL (reference sequence). The CDR3 here is CASSPDRGRSMNTEAFF. CDR3 in DNA: TGTGCCAGCAGCCCCGACAGGGGAAGATCCATGAACACTGAAGCTTTCTTT.

V is TRBV20-1 and J is TRBJ2-1; 13 nucleotides agree with TRBD2. The CDR3 runs 15 residues. Germline loops: CDR1 DFQATT, CDR2 SNEGSKA (reference sequence). V dropped 3 bases and J dropped 7; count of bases not matched to a gene: 6. This CDR3 is CSASSPTSGGNEQFF. The CDR3 DNA is TGCAGTGCTAGTAGCCCGACTAGCGGGGGGAATGAGCAGTTCTTC.

The chain has TRBV5-1 and TRBJ2-1; 10 bases agree with TRBD2. The J segment lost 6 bases and the V segment lost 1 base, leaving 4 bases of the junction unmatched. CDR3 length: 15 residues. Germline V gives CDR1 SGHRS, CDR2 YFSETQ. The CDR3 protein is CASSLRAGGLNEQFF. The DNA of the CDR3 is TGCGCCAGCAGCTTGCGAGCGGGGGGGCTCAATGAGCAGTTCTTC.

The rearrangement links TRBV4-3 to TRBJ2-2; 7 bases agree with TRBD1. After removal of 4 bases from V and 6 bases from J, the junction contained 5 bases not matched to a gene. CDR3 length: 14 residues. The germline V gene encodes CDR1 LGHNA and CDR2 YSLEER. CDR3 amino acids: CASSPRTGAGELFF. CDR3 bases: TGCGCCAGCAGCCCCCGAACAGGGGCCGGGGAGCTGTTTTTT.

V usage is TRBV27 and J usage is TRBJ2-5, with 7 bases identical to TRBD2. Germline CDR1 is MNHEY and CDR2 is SMNVEV (reference sequence). This CDR3 has 15 residues. V was clipped by 3 bases and J by 4 bases; unmatched bases: 8. The CDR3 coding sequence is TGTGCCAGCAGTTTGGGGCGGGGGAGGGTAGAGACCCAGTACTTC. Translating gives CASSLGRGRVETQYF.